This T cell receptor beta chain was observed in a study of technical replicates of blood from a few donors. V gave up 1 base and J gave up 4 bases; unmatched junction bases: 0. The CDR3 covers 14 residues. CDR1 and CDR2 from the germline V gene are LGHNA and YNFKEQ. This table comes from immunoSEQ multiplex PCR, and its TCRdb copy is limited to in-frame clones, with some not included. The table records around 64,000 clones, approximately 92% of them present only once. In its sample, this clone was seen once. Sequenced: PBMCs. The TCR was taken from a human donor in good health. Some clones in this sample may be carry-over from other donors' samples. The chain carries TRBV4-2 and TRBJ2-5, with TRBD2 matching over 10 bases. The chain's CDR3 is CASSQGTSGETQYF. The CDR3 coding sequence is TGTGCCAGCAGCCAAGGGACTAGCGGAGAGACCCAGTACTTC.